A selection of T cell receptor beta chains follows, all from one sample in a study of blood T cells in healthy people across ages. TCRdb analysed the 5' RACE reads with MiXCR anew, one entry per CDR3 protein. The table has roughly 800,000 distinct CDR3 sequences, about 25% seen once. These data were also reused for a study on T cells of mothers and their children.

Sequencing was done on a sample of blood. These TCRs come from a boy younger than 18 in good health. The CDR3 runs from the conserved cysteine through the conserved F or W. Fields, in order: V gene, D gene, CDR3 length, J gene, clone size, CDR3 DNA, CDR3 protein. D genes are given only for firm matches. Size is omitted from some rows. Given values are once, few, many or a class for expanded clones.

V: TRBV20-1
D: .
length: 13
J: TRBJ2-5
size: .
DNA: TGCAGTGCTAGAGAGACGGTCCGGGAGACCCAGTACTTC
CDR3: CSARETVRETQYF

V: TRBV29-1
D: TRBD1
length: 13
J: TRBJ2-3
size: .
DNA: TGCAGCGTTGATCGGACAGGGGGCGATACGCAGTATTTT
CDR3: CSVDRTGGDTQYF

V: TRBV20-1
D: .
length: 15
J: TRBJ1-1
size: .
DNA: TGCAGTGCTGAGATGATGGGGCGCGTTTTGGATGAAGCTTTCTTT
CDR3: CSAEMMGRVLDEAFF

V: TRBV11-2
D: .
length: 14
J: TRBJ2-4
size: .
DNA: TGTGCCAGCAGCTTAGGCCTTGGCAAAAACATTCAGTACTTC
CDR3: CASSLGLGKNIQYF

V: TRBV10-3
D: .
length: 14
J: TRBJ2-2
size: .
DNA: TGTGCCATCCGCGGAGCAGCCGCGGCCGGGGAGCTGTTTTTT
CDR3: CAIRGAAAAGELFF

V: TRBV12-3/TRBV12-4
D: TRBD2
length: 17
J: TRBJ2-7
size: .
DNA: TGTGCCAGCAGTTCGACAGGACTAGCGGGGAATTGGTACGAGCAGTACTTC
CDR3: CASSSTGLAGNWYEQYF

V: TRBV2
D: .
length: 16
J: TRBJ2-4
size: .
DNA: TGTGCCAGCAGTGAAGAGGCTCGACTAGCCAAAAACATTCAGTACTTC
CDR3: CASSEEARLAKNIQYF

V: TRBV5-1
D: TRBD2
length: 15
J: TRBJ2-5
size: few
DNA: TGCGCCAGCAGCCGGCTAGGCGGGGGAGGGGAGACCCAGTACTTC
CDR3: CASSRLGGGGETQYF

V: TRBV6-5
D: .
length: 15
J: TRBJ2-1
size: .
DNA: TGTGCCAGCAGTTACTCGAGTCCGGCACTGGGTGAGCAGTTCTTC
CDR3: CASSYSSPALGEQFF

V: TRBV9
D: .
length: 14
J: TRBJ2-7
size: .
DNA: TGTGCCAGCAGCACTCTTGGCTATTCCTACGAGCAGTACTTC
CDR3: CASSTLGYSYEQYF

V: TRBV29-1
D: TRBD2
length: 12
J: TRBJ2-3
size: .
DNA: TGCAGCGAGCTAGCGGGAGGGGATACGCAGTATTTT
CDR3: CSELAGGDTQYF

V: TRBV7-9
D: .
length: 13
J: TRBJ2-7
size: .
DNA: TGTGCCAGCAGCCTGGTAACGAACTACGAGCAGTACTTC
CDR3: CASSLVTNYEQYF

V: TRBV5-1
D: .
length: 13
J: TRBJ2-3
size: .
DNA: TGCGCCAGCAGCTTGGAATGGGGAGATTCGCAGTATTTT
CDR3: CASSLEWGDSQYF

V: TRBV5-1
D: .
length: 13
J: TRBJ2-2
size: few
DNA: TGCGCCAGCAGCTTCAGGGAATCCGGGGAGCTGTTTTTT
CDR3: CASSFRESGELFF

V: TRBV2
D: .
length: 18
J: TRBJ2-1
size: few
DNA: TGTGCCAGCAGTCCCGTAATTATGACTCTTGACTCCTACAATGAGCAGTTCTTC
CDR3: CASSPVIMTLDSYNEQFF

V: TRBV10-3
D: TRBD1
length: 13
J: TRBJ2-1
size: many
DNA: TGTGCCATCAGGACTGGGACAGACAATGAGCAGTTCTTC
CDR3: CAIRTGTDNEQFF

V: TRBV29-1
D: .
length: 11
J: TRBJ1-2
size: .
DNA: TGCAGCGTTGGGGGACCCTATGGCTACACCTTC
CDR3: CSVGGPYGYTF

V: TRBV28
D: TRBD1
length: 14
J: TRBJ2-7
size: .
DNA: TGTGCCAGCAGTCGACAGGGAGTTGCGCACGAGCAGTACTTC
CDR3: CASSRQGVAHEQYF

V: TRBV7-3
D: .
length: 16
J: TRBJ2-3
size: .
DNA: TGTGCCAGCAGCCCCCAACCCAGCGCTACCACAGATACGCAGTATTTT
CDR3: CASSPQPSATTDTQYF

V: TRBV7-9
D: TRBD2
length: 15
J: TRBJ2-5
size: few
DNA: TGTGCCAGCAGCTTGGGGAGGGGTCTGGAAGAGACCCAGTACTTC
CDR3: CASSLGRGLEETQYF

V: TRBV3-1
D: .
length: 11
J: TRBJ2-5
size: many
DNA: TGTGCCAGCAGTTACTACGGGACCCAGTACTTC
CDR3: CASSYYGTQYF

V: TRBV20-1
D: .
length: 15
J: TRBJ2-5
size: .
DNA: TGCAGTGCTAGCTTGGCCAGGGTGTTCGAAGAGACCCAGTACTTC
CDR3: CSASLARVFEETQYF

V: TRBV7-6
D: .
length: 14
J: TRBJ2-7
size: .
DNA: TGTGCCAGCACCAACCCGTACACCTCCTACGAGCAGTACTTC
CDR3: CASTNPYTSYEQYF

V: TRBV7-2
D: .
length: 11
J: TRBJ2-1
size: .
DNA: TGTGCCAGCAGCTTACCGGGTACACAGTTCTTC
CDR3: CASSLPGTQFF

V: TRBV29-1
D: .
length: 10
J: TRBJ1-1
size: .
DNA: TGCAGCTGTTTGAACACTGACGCTTTCTTT
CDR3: CSCLNTDAFF

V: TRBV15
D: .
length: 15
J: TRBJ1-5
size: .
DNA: TGTGCCACCAGCAGAGATAATAGGGTGGATCAGCCCCAGCATTTT
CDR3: CATSRDNRVDQPQHF

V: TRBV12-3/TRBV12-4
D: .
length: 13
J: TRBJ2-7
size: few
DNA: TGTGCCAGCAGTAACGGGACAATCTACGAGCAGTACTTC
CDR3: CASSNGTIYEQYF

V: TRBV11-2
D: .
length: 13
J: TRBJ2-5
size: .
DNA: TGTGCCAGCAGCATTCAGGGTACTGGGACCCAGTACTTC
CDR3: CASSIQGTGTQYF

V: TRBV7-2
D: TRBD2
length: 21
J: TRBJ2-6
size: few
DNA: TGTGCCAGCAGCTTAGACCCCGACGAGCGGGGGGTCCTCTCTGGGGCCAACGTCCTGACTTTC
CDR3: CASSLDPDERGVLSGANVLTF

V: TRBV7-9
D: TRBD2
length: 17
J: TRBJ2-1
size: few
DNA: TGTGCCAGCAACTCCTGGGCCCCTAGCGGGGGCAGTAATGAGCAGTTCTTC
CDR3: CASNSWAPSGGSNEQFF

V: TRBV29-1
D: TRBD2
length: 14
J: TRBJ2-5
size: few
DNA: TGCAGCGTTGAACTAGCGGGGGTCCAAGAGACCCAGTACTTC
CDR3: CSVELAGVQETQYF

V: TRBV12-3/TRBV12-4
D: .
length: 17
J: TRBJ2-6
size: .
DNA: TGTGCCAGCGAGGACTGGGACGGGCCCTCTGGGGCCAACGTCCTGACTTTC
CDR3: CASEDWDGPSGANVLTF

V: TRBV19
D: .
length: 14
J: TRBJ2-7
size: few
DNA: TGTGCCAGTAGTATTGGGCTTAGCTCCTACGAGCAGTACTTC
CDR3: CASSIGLSSYEQYF

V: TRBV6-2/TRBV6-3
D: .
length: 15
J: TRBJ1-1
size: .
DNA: TGTGCCAGCATAGATTTTGGGGCTGGGAGAACTGAAGCTTTCTTT
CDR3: CASIDFGAGRTEAFF

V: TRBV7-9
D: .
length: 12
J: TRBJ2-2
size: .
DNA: TGTGCCAGCAGCTTAAATCAATGGGAGCTGTTTTTT
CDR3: CASSLNQWELFF

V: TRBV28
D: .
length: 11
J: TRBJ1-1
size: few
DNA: TGTGCCAGCTTAGGAATCACTGAAGCTTTCTTT
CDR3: CASLGITEAFF

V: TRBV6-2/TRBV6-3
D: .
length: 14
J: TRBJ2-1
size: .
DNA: TGTGCCAGCAGTTACTGGCTAGGGCGAGATGAGCAGTTCTTC
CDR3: CASSYWLGRDEQFF

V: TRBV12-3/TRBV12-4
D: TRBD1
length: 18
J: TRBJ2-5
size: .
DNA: TGTGCCAGCAGTTTAGATTGGCGGGTCGGACAGGGCTGGGAGACCCAGTACTTC
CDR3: CASSLDWRVGQGWETQYF

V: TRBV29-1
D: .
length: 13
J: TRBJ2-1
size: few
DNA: TGCAGCGTAAGACAGGTACCGGGCAATGAGCAGTTCTTC
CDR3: CSVRQVPGNEQFF

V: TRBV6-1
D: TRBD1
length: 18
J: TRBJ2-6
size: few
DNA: TGTGCCAGCACTATAAGGGACAGGGTGGTCTCTGGGGCCAACGTCCTGACTTTC
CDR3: CASTIRDRVVSGANVLTF

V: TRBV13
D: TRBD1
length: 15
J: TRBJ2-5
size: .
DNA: TGTGCCAGCAGCCAATCGACAGGGGGTCGGGAGACCCAGTACTTC
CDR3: CASSQSTGGRETQYF

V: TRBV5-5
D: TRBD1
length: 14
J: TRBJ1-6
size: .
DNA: TGTGCCAGCAGGCGTGGGACAGGGGATTCACCCCTCCACTTT
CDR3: CASRRGTGDSPLHF

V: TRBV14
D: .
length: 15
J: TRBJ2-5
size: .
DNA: TGTGCCAGCAGCCGGAACTCGGGGACCCAAGAGACCCAGTACTTC
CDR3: CASSRNSGTQETQYF

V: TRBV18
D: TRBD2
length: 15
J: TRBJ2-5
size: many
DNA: TGTGCCAGCTCACCACCATGGACTAGCAGGGAGACCCAGTACTTC
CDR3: CASSPPWTSRETQYF

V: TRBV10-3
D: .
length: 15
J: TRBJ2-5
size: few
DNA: TGTGCCAGTCGGCGGCGCGAGGGGAGTCAAGAGACCCAGTACTTC
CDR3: CASRRREGSQETQYF

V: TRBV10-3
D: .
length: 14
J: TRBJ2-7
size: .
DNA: TGTGCCATCAGGCGGGACTCTTCCTCCTACGAGCAGTACTTC
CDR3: CAIRRDSSSYEQYF

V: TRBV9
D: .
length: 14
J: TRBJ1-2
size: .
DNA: TGTGCCAGCAGCGTAGCCCAGGAGCCCTATGGCTACACCTTC
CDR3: CASSVAQEPYGYTF

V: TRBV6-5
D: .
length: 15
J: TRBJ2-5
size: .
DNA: TGTGCCAGCAGTTTCCAGACAGGTGGAGACGAGACCCAGTACTTC
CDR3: CASSFQTGGDETQYF

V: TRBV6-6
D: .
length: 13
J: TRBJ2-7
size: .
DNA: TGTGCCAGCATGGCAGGGGCAGGGTACGAGCAGTACTTC
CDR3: CASMAGAGYEQYF

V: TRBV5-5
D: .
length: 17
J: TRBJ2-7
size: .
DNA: TGTGCCAGCAGCCCCGCCCCTTATACAGGGATGGTAAACGAGCAGTACTTC
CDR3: CASSPAPYTGMVNEQYF

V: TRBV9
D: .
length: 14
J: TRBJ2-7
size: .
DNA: TGTGCCAGCAGCGAGGGGCTAGAGCTCTACGAGCAGTACTTC
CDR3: CASSEGLELYEQYF

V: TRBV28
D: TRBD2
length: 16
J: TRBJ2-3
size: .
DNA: TGTGCCAGCAGTTTAGCAATCCAGCGGGAGTGGGATACGCAGTATTTT
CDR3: CASSLAIQREWDTQYF

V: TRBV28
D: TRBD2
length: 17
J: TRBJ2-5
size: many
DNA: TGTGCCAGCAGTTCCCTGGTAGCGGGAGGGCTCGGGGAGACCCAGTACTTC
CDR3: CASSSLVAGGLGETQYF

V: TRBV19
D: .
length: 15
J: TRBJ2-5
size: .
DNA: TGTGCCAGTAGTATAGTCGGAGGGGTGGGAGAGACCCAGTACTTC
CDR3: CASSIVGGVGETQYF

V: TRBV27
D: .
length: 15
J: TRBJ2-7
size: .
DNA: TGTGCCAGCAGTCTGACAAGTTGGCGGGTCTACGAGCAGTACTTC
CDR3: CASSLTSWRVYEQYF